This T cell receptor (beta chain) was identified in a study of shared clonotypes between healthy human individuals. As concerns this clone: Its antigen is undetermined.

Study-level points and caveats: Sampling used blood alone; tissue repertoires probably differ.

Clones were read by immunoSEQ multiplex PCR, and TCRdb kept only the in-frame ones, dropping some. The sample has roughly 2.4 million clones, around 95% seen once. Donors included only healthy HIV-negative adults lacking recent acute infections or vaccinations. The trim removed 3 bases at V and 3 bases at J, leaving 4 bases unmatched. Germline lookup yields CDR1 SGHRS and CDR2 YFSETQ. There are 14 residues in the CDR3. The chain links TRBV5-1 to TRBJ1-1; 8 bases map to TRBD1. The TCR was taken from a man younger than 35 in good health. Sequenced sample: naive CD4+ T cells sorted from blood. The sample's subset: CD45RA+ positively selected. The CDR3 nucleotides are TGCGCCAGCAGCTCCAGGGGGCCCCACACTGAAGCTTTCTTT. This translates into CASSSRGPHTEAFF.